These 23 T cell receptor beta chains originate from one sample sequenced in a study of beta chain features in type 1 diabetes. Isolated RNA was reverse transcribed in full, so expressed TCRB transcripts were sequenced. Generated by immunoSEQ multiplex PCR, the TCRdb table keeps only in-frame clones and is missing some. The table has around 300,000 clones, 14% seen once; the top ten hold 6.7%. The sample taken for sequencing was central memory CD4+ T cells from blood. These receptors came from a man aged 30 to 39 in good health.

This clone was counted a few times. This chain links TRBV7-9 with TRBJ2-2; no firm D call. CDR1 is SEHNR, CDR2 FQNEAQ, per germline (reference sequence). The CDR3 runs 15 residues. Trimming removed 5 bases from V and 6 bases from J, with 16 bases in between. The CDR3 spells CASSPTLGFAGELFF. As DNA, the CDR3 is TGTGCCAGCAGCCCAACCCTGGGTTTCGCCGGGGAGCTGTTTTTT.

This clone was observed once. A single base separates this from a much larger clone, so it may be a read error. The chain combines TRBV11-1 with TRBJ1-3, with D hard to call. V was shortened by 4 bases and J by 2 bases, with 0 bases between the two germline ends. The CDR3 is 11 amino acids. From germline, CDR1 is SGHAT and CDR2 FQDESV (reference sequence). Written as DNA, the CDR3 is TGTGCCAGCAGCTCTGGAAACACCATATATTTT. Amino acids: CASSSGNTIYF.

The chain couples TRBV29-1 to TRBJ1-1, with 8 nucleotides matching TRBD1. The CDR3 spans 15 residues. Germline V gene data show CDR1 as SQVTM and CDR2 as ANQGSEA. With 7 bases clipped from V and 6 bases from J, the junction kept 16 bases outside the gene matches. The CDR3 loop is CSAAPAGGLVSEAFF. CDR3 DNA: TGCAGCGCCGCGCCGGCAGGGGGCCTCGTATCTGAAGCTTTCTTT.

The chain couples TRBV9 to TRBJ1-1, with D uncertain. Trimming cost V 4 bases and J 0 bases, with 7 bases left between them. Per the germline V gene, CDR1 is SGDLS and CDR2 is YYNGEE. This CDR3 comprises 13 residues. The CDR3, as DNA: TGTGCCAGCAGCCTAGCCCTGAACACTGAAGCTTTCTTT. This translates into CASSLALNTEAFF. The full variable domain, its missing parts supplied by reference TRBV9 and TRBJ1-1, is DSGVTQTPKHLITATGQRVTLRCSPRSGDLSVYWYQQSLDQGLQFLIQYYNGEERAKGNILERFSAQQFPDLHSELNLSSLELGDSALYFCASSLALNTEAFFGQGTRLTVV.

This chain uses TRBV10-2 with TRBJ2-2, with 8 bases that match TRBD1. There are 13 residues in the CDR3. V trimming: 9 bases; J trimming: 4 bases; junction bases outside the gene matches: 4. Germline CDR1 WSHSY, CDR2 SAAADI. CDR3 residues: CASWTGPTGELFF. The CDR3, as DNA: TGCGCCAGTTGGACAGGGCCCACCGGGGAGCTGTTTTTT.

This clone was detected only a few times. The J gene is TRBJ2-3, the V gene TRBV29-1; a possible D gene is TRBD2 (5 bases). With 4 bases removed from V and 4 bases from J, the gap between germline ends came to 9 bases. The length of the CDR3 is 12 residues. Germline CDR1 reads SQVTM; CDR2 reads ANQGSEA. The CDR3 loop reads CSVGVSADTQYF. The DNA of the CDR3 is TGCAGCGTTGGGGTTAGCGCAGATACGCAGTATTTT.

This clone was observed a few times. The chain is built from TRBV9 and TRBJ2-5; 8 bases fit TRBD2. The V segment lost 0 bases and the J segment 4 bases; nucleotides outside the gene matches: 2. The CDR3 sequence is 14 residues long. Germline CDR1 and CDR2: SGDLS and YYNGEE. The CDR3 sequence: CASSVASGPETQYF. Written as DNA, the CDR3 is TGTGCCAGCAGCGTAGCTAGCGGGCCAGAGACCCAGTACTTC.

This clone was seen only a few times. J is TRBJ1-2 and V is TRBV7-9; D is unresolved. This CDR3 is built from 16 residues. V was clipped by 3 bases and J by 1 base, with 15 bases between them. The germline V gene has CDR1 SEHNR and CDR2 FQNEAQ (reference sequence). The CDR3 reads CASSFSGFEGNYGYTF. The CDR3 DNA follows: TGTGCCAGCAGCTTTTCCGGGTTCGAGGGTAACTATGGCTACACCTTC.

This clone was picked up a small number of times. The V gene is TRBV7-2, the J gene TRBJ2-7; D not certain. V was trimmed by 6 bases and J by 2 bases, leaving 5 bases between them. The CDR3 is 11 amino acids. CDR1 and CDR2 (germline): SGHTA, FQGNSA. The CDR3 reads CASRAAYEQYF. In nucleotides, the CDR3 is TGTGCCAGCAGGGCCGCCTACGAGCAGTACTTC.

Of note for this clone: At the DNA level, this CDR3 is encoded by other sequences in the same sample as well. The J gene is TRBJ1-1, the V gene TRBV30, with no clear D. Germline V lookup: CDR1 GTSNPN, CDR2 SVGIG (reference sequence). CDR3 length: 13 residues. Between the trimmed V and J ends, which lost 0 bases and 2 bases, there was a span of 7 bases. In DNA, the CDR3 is TGTGCCTGGAGTGTACAGAGAAACACTGAAGCTTTCTTT. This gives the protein CAWSVQRNTEAFF.

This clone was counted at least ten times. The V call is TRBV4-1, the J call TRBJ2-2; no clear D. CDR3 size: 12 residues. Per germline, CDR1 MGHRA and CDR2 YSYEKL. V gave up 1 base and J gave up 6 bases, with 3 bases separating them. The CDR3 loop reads CASSQGPGELFF. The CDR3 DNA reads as TGCGCCAGCAGCCAAGGGCCCGGGGAGCTGTTTTTT.

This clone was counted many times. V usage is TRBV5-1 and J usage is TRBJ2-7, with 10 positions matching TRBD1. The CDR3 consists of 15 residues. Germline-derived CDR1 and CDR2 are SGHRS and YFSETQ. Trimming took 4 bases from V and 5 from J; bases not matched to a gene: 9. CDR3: CASSPGTGAFNEQYV. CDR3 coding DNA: TGCGCCAGCAGCCCAGGGACAGGGGCTTTCAACGAGCAGTACGTC.

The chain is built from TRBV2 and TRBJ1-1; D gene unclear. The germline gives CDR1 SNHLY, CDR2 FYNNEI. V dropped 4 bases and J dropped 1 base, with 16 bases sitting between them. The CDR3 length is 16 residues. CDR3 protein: CASSGPPGARNTEAFF. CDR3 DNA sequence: TGTGCCAGCAGTGGGCCCCCAGGAGCCCGGAACACTGAAGCTTTCTTT.

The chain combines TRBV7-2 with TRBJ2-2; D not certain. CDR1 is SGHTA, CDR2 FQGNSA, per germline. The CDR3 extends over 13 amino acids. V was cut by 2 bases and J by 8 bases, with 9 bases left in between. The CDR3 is CASSLRFGGELFF. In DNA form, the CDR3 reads TGTGCCAGCAGCTTACGGTTCGGTGGGGAGCTGTTTTTT.

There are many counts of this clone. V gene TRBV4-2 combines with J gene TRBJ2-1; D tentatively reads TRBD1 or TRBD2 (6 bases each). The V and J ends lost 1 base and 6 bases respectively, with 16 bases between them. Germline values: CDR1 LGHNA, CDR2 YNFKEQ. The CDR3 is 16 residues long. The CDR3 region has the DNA TGTGCCAGCAGCCAAGGCGTTGGGGGGCCCCTCAATGAGCAGTTCTTC. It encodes CASSQGVGGPLNEQFF.

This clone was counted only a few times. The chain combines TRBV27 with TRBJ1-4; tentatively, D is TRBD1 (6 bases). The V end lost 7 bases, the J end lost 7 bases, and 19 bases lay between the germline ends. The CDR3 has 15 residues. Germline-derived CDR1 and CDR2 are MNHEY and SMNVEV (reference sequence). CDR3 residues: CASTGRSQGTEKLFF. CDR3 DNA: TGTGCCAGCACAGGGAGGTCCCAGGGGACTGAAAAACTGTTTTTT. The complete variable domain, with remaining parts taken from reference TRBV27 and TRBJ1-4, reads EAQVTQNPRYLITVTGKKLTVTCSQNMNHEYMSWYRQDPGLGLRQIYYSMNVEVTDKGDVPEGYKVSRKEKRNFPLILESPSPNQTSLYFCASTGRSQGTEKLFFGSGTQLSVL.

The CDR3 nucleotides are TGTGCCAGCAGTCGACAGGAAAGCACAGATACGCAGTATTTT. This encodes CASSRQESTDTQYF. The chain couples TRBV6-5 to TRBJ2-3; D might be TRBD1 (6 bases). Germline V gene sequence: CDR1 MNHEY, CDR2 SVGAGI. The CDR3 extends over 14 amino acids. V shed 5 bases and J shed 0 bases, with 9 bases lying between them.

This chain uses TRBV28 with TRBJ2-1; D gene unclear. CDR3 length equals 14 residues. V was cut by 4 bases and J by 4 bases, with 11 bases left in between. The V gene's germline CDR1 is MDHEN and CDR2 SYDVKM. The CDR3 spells CASSSPTKYNEQFF. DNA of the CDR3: TGTGCCAGCAGTTCCCCGACGAAATACAATGAGCAGTTCTTC. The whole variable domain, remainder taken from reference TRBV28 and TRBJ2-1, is DVKVTQSSRYLVKRTGEKVFLECVQDMDHENMFWYRQDPGLGLRLIYFSYDVKMKEKGDIPEGYSVSREKKERFSLILESASTNQTSMYLCASSSPTKYNEQFFGPGTRLTVL.

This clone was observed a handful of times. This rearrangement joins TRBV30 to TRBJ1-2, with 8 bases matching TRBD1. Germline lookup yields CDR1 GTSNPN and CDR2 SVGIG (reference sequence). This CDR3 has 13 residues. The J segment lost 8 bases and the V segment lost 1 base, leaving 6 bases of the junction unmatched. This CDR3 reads CAWSGGTGLGYTF. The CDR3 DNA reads TGTGCCTGGAGTGGGGGGACAGGTCTGGGCTACACCTTC.

The CDR3 region is CASSLHGSLADTQYF. CDR3 nucleotides: TGTGCCAGCAGTTTACACGGGTCCCTCGCAGATACGCAGTATTTT. The chain joins TRBV27 to TRBJ2-3, with D hard to call. This CDR3 spans 15 amino acids. Trimming stripped 2 bases from V and 4 bases from J, with 13 bases between. From germline, CDR1 is MNHEY and CDR2 SMNVEV (reference sequence).

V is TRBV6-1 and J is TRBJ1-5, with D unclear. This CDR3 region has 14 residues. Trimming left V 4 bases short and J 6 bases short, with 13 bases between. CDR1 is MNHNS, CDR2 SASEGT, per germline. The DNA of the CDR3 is TGTGCCAGCAGTGCGACAAACCGGGGTCAGCCCCAGCATTTT. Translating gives CASSATNRGQPQHF.

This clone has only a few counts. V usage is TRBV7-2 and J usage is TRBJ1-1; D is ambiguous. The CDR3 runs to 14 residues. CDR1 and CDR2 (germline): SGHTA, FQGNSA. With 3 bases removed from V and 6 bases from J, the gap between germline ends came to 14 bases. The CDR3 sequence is CASSLGSPRAEAFF. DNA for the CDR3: TGTGCCAGCAGCTTGGGATCCCCGAGGGCTGAAGCTTTCTTT.

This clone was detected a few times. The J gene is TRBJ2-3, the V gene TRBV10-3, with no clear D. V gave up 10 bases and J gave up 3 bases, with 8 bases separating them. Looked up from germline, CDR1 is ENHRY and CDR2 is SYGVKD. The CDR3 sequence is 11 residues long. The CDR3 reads CATRATDTQYF. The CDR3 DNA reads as TGTGCCACCAGAGCAACAGATACGCAGTATTTT.